A single sample gave rise to the 24 T cell receptor beta chains below, sequenced in a study of blood T cell repertoires in COVID-19. Libraries were prepared by immunoSEQ multiplex PCR; TCRdb keeps only in-frame clonotypes and omits some of them. The sample has hundreds of thousands of clones, 75% to 90% seen once. Sequencing used PBMCs or T cells enriched from blood (not recorded which). All receptors come from a woman aged 40 to 50 who had recovered from COVID-19.

The chain links TRBV5-6 to TRBJ2-7; 9 nucleotides align to TRBD2. CDR3 length: 16 amino acids. Trimming at V came to 3 bases and at J to 4 bases, leaving 11 bases not matched to a gene. The V gene's germline CDR1 is SGHDT and CDR2 YYEEEE. CDR3 nucleotides: TGTGCCAGCAGCTCTGGACTAGCGCGGAAATCTTACGAGCAGTACTTC. Translation: CASSSGLARKSYEQYF.

Written as DNA, the CDR3 is TGTGCCAGCAGTGAATTGGGAACAGGGGCCTACGAGCAGTACTTC. Translated: CASSELGTGAYEQYF. The chain recombines TRBV6-1 with TRBJ2-7; 7 bases are shared with TRBD1. The CDR3 totals 15 residues. Germline trimming cut 2 bases from V and 2 bases from J; bases unmatched to any gene: 6. Germline assignment: CDR1 MNHNS and CDR2 SASEGT.

With respect to this clone: A read error may account for a junction end that differs from germline. V is TRBV6-2 or TRBV6-3 and J is TRBJ2-1; a possible D gene is TRBD1 (6 bases). The CDR3 covers 12 residues. The V gene's germline CDR1 is MNHEY and CDR2 SVGEGT. The DNA for the CDR3 is TGTGCCAGCAGTTCCTGGGACACCACCTTAGTCTTC. This translates into CASSSWDTTLVF.

This chain links TRBV27 with TRBJ2-5; 7 positions agree with TRBD2. The V and J ends lost 2 bases and 4 bases, in that order; junction bases with no gene match: 7. The CDR3 has 15 residues. Germline values: CDR1 MNHEY, CDR2 SMNVEV (reference sequence). The DNA for the CDR3 is TGTGCCAGCAGTTTAGTGGGGGGGAGGGGAGAGACCCAGTACTTC. This gives the protein CASSLVGGRGETQYF.

The chain joins TRBV4-2 to TRBJ2-1; TRBD2 aligns across 8 bases. The CDR3 loop spans 15 amino acids. Looked up from germline, CDR1 is LGHNA and CDR2 is YNFKEQ. V shed 4 bases and J 6 bases; nucleotides not matched to a gene: 8. The CDR3 protein is CASSPGGEVSNEQFF. Written as DNA, the CDR3 is TGTGCCAGCAGCCCGGGGGGGGAAGTAAGCAATGAGCAGTTCTTC.

The chain employs TRBV11-3 and TRBJ2-2; tentatively, D is TRBD2 (6 bases). Germline loops: CDR1 SGHNT, CDR2 YENEEA. V was clipped by 1 base and J by 4 bases, with 10 bases between them. The CDR3 spans 15 residues. CDR3 in amino acids: CASSLGGEITGELFF. In nucleotides, the CDR3 is TGTGCCAGCAGCTTAGGGGGGGAAATCACCGGGGAGCTGTTTTTT.

The V gene is TRBV2, the J gene TRBJ1-4, with TRBD1 as a possible D gene (5 bases). The length of the CDR3 is 14 residues. Germline assignment: CDR1 SNHLY and CDR2 FYNNEI. With 0 bases removed from V and 13 bases from J, the gap between germline ends came to 15 bases. This chain's CDR3 is CASSEALGAVALFF. Here the CDR3 DNA reads TGTGCCAGCAGTGAAGCGCTTGGGGCAGTAGCACTGTTTTTT.

The sample holds a few counts of this clone. The chain links TRBV7-2 to TRBJ1-3, with D perhaps matching TRBD1 (5 bases). Trimming pared 1 base from V and 3 bases from J, leaving 13 bases between. The CDR3 sequence is 16 residues long. Germline V lookup: CDR1 SGHTA, CDR2 FQGNSA. CDR3 amino acids: CASSLGGGGGGNTIYF. In DNA, the CDR3 is TGTGCCAGCAGCTTAGGGGGCGGGGGAGGTGGAAACACCATATATTTT. The full variable domain, with the rest looked up from reference TRBV7-2 and TRBJ1-3, is GAGVSQSPSNKVTEKGKDVELRCDPISGHTALYWYRQSLGQGLEFLIYFQGNSAPDKSGLPSDRFSAERTGGSVSTLTIQRTQQEDSAVYLCASSLGGGGGGNTIYFGEGSWLTVV.

V usage is TRBV19 and J usage is TRBJ2-7; D might be TRBD1 (6 bases). The CDR3 length is 13 residues. V gave up 4 bases and J gave up 3 bases, with 10 bases separating them. Germline V gene sequence: CDR1 LNHDA, CDR2 SQIVND (reference sequence). CDR3 in amino acids: CASSNAGVYEQYF. In DNA form, the CDR3 reads TGTGCCAGTAGTAACGCAGGGGTCTACGAGCAGTACTTC.

The rearrangement uses TRBV28 and TRBJ2-5; tentative D call: TRBD1 (6 bases). CDR3 size: 15 residues. Germline V CDR1 and CDR2: MDHEN, SYDVKM. V lost 8 bases, J lost 5 bases, and 21 bases lay in between. The CDR3 region is CASCIGAGVKETQYF. The DNA for the CDR3 is TGTGCCAGCTGTATCGGGGCAGGGGTAAAGGAGACCCAGTACTTC.

CDR3 sequence reads: CASGPGPQETQYF. CDR3 bases: TGTGCCAGCGGACCAGGGCCCCAAGAGACCCAGTACTTC. V is TRBV3-1 (or the pseudogene TRBV3-2) and J is TRBJ2-5; maybe TRBD1 (5 bases). Trimming cost V 8 bases and J 1 base, with 11 bases left between them. The CDR3 length is 13 residues. CDR1 and CDR2 from the germline V gene are LGHDT and YNNKEL (reference sequence).

V gene TRBV7-2 combines with J gene TRBJ1-2, with D perhaps matching TRBD1 (5 bases). This CDR3 contains 14 residues. Trimming cost V 1 base and J 8 bases, with 14 bases left between them. The germline gives CDR1 SGHTA, CDR2 FQGNSA. The CDR3 coding sequence is TGTGCCAGCAGCTTAGGGGCAGGGTGGAAGGGCTACACCTTC. This sequence encodes CASSLGAGWKGYTF.

The chain employs TRBV2 and TRBJ2-2; perhaps TRBD2 as D (6 bases). This CDR3 region has 16 residues. CDR1 and CDR2 from the germline V gene are SNHLY and FYNNEI. The V end lost 2 bases, the J end lost 0 bases, and 10 bases lay between the germline ends. DNA of the CDR3: TGTGCCAGCAGTGAAAACGGCGGGGCGAACACCGGGGAGCTGTTTTTT. This sequence encodes CASSENGGANTGELFF.

The chain is built from TRBV3-1 (or the pseudogene TRBV3-2) and TRBJ2-1, with 8 bases aligning to TRBD2. Germline V gene data show CDR1 as LGHDT and CDR2 as YNNKEL (reference sequence). The CDR3 has 14 residues. J lost 7 bases, V lost 3 bases, and 5 bases had no gene match. DNA for the CDR3: TGTGCCAGCAGCCACGGACTAGCAAGGAATGAGCAGTTCTTC. Its protein product is CASSHGLARNEQFF.

This chain uses TRBV7-5 with TRBJ2-7; the table calls TRBD1, which could not be checked here. TRBV7-5 is termed a pseudogene. This CDR3 is 14 amino acids long. The CDR3 DNA reads TGTGCCAGAAGCTTACCAGACGACACCTACGAGCAGTACTTC. Residues: CARSLPDDTYEQYF.

The chain employs TRBV11-3 and TRBJ2-1, with 11 bases that match TRBD2. With 5 bases clipped from V and 9 bases from J, the junction kept 12 bases outside the gene matches. The CDR3 sequence is 16 residues long. Germline loops: CDR1 SGHNT, CDR2 YENEEA. The DNA for the CDR3 is TGTGCCAGCAGCCAGACAAGTAGCGGGGGGGCAGGTGAGCAGTTCTTC. It encodes CASSQTSSGGAGEQFF.

This chain links TRBV7-2 with TRBJ2-1; 10 bases are shared with TRBD2. The CDR3 runs 15 residues. The V and J ends lost 5 bases and 3 bases, in that order; junction bases with no gene match: 4. Germline lookup yields CDR1 SGHTA and CDR2 FQGNSA. In DNA, the CDR3 is TGTGCCAGCAGCCCGGGACTAGCGATCTACAATGAGCAGTTCTTC. Its translation: CASSPGLAIYNEQFF. Using reference TRBV7-2 and TRBJ2-1 for the parts outside the CDR3, the full variable domain is GAGVSQSPSNKVTEKGKDVELRCDPISGHTALYWYRQSLGQGLEFLIYFQGNSAPDKSGLPSDRFSAERTGGSVSTLTIQRTQQEDSAVYLCASSPGLAIYNEQFFGPGTRLTVL.

The chain employs TRBV2 and TRBJ2-7; a weak D match, TRBD2 (6 bases). Per germline, CDR1 SNHLY and CDR2 FYNNEI. This CDR3 has 13 amino acids. Trimming took 6 bases from V and 3 from J, leaving 12 bases between them. CDR3 nucleotide sequence: TGTGCCAGCAGCGGGAGTGAGGGCTACGAGCAGTACTTC. This codes for CASSGSEGYEQYF.

The chain employs TRBV5-1 and TRBJ2-4; 11 nucleotides agree with TRBD1. This CDR3 is 15 amino acids long. With 3 bases clipped from V and 8 bases from J, the junction kept 7 bases outside the gene matches. The germline CDR1 and CDR2 sequences are SGHRS and YFSETQ. The CDR3 spells CASSSTGTGGHIQYF. CDR3 nucleotides: TGCGCCAGCAGCTCGACCGGGACAGGGGGGCACATTCAGTACTTC.

V usage is TRBV27 and J usage is TRBJ1-2; 8 bases align to TRBD1. With V trimmed by 9 bases and J by 4 bases, 19 bases remained unmatched. The germline CDR1 and CDR2 sequences are MNHEY and SMNVEV (reference sequence). CDR3 length: 17 amino acids. CDR3 sequence: CASSSGGAMWTSYGYTF. DNA of the CDR3: TGTGCCAGTAGCTCAGGGGGCGCGATGTGGACGAGCTATGGCTACACCTTC.

The chain employs TRBV7-8 and TRBJ1-1; possible D gene TRBD1, 6 bases. The CDR3 has 15 residues. Trimming took 3 bases from V and 3 from J, leaving 14 bases between them. Germline V CDR1 and CDR2: SGHVS, FQNEAQ. CDR3 protein: CASSFGGRGDTEAFF. The CDR3 DNA reads TGTGCCAGCAGCTTTGGGGGCCGGGGAGACACTGAAGCTTTCTTT.

The rearrangement links TRBV21-1 to TRBJ2-1; the D segment call TRBD2 is taken from the table without a DNA check. TRBV21-1 is labeled a pseudogene. CDR3 length equals 21 residues. CDR3 DNA sequence: TGTGCCAGCACCCCCGCATGGTCTGCAGCGGGAGACTGCGTGGGATACAATGAGCAGTTCTTC. It encodes CASTPAWSAAGDCVGYNEQFF.

The chain joins TRBV27 to TRBJ1-3, with 8 nucleotides matching TRBD1. The germline V gene encodes CDR1 MNHEY and CDR2 SMNVEV (reference sequence). CDR3 length: 15 residues. The ends lost 5 bases at V and 2 bases at J; junction bases unmatched: 5. The CDR3 DNA reads TGTGCCAGCAGTCGACAGGGGTTCGCTGGAAACACCATATATTTT. This codes for CASSRQGFAGNTIYF.

The chain is built from TRBV19 and TRBJ2-2, with 10 bases aligning to TRBD2. The CDR3 totals 13 residues. V was pared by 4 bases and J by 12 bases, with 5 bases of the junction left unmatched. The germline CDR1 and CDR2 sequences are LNHDA and SQIVND (reference sequence). The CDR3 region is CASSTSGRVQLFF. The CDR3 nucleotides are TGTGCCAGTAGTACCAGCGGGAGGGTTCAGCTGTTTTTT.